These T cell receptor beta chains were read from a single sample in a study of shared clonotypes between healthy human individuals. Profiling relied on immunoSEQ multiplex PCR, and the TCRdb table lists in-frame clones only, not all of them. The table records about 800,000 clones, 96% of them present only once. Material for sequencing was naive CD8+ T cells sorted from blood. These receptors originate from a man younger than 45 in good health. Each CDR3 is given with its conserved first and last residue. D genes are given only for firm matches. Size tells how often a clone was seen (once, few, many) or the class of an expanded clone, and some rows leave it out.

TGTGCCAGCAGCTTACTTGAGCTAAACACTGAAGCTTTCTTT CASSLLELNTEAFF NA TRBJ1-1 NA TRBV7-9
TGTGCCAGCAGCTCAGGACAGAACTACGAGCAGTACTTC CASSSGQNYEQYF once TRBJ2-7 NA TRBV11-2
TGCAGCGTTCGGGGTGGGGACACAGATTACAATGAGCAGTTCTTC CSVRGGDTDYNEQFF once TRBJ2-1 NA TRBV29-1
TGCAGCGTTCAGGGGAACTATGGCTACACCTTC CSVQGNYGYTF NA TRBJ1-2 NA TRBV29-1
TGTGCCAGCTCACCGATTCCAGGGGAGCAGTCTGGCAATCAGCCCCAGCATTTT CASSPIPGEQSGNQPQHF NA TRBJ1-5 NA TRBV18
TGCAGCGTTGAAGGGCCCACCGAGGACAATGAGCAGTTCTTC CSVEGPTEDNEQFF NA TRBJ2-1 NA TRBV29-1
TGTGCCAGCAGCCTGGTAGGCAATAGCAATCAGCCCCAGCATTTT CASSLVGNSNQPQHF NA TRBJ1-5 NA TRBV5-6
TGTGCCAGCAGCCGTAGCGGGCTCGTCTACAATGAGCAGTTCTTC CASSRSGLVYNEQFF NA TRBJ2-1 TRBD2 TRBV7-9
TGCGCCAGCAGTGAGTCGAGGGGGAGGGAGCAGTACTTC CASSESRGREQYF NA TRBJ2-7 NA TRBV10-1
TGTGCCAGCAGCTTAAGTCTGTCCATTACCTACGAGCAGTACTTC CASSLSLSITYEQYF once TRBJ2-7 NA TRBV11-2
TGTGCCAGCAGCCAGGGGGCGGGAGGCTCCTACGAGCAGTACTTC CASSQGAGGSYEQYF NA TRBJ2-7 NA TRBV7-6
TGTGCCAGCAGCGCTGGAACCTACCACGAGCAGTTCTTC CASSAGTYHEQFF NA TRBJ2-1 NA TRBV7-2
TGTGCCAGCAGCCCAGAGGGCGGTTCAGATACGCAGTATTTT CASSPEGGSDTQYF NA TRBJ2-3 NA TRBV9
TGTGCCAGCAGTCCACTTCGGGGGACGGTACAAGAGACCCAGTACTTC CASSPLRGTVQETQYF NA TRBJ2-5 NA TRBV2
TGTGCCACCAGCAGAGAAATCAGGCACACTAGCACAGATACGCAGTATTTT CATSREIRHTSTDTQYF NA TRBJ2-3 NA TRBV15
TGTGCCTGGAGTACGGTAGGCGGAAACACCATATATTTT CAWSTVGGNTIYF NA TRBJ1-3 NA TRBV30
TGTGCCAGCAGCTTAGGGGGACAGGGTGCAGATACGCAGTATTTT CASSLGGQGADTQYF NA TRBJ2-3 TRBD1 TRBV7-9
TGTGCCAGCAGTTACCTAGCGGGCCCAGAGGAGTTCTTC CASSYLAGPEEFF NA TRBJ2-1 TRBD2 TRBV27
TGTGCCAGCAGCTCGCAGGGGGGCCAGTACAATGAGCAGTTCTTC CASSSQGGQYNEQFF NA TRBJ2-1 NA TRBV7-3
TGTGCCAGCAGTTTATTGGTTAGGAGGGACAGGTCCTACAATGAGCAGTTCTTC CASSLLVRRDRSYNEQFF NA TRBJ2-1 TRBD1 TRBV28
TGCGCCAGCAGCCAGGCCCCCGGGACTAGCGGATACAATGAGCAGTTCTTC CASSQAPGTSGYNEQFF once TRBJ2-1 TRBD2 TRBV4-1
TGTGCCAGCAGCGGATTGTGGGCTGGGCGTCCCTACGAGCAGTACTTC CASSGLWAGRPYEQYF NA TRBJ2-7 NA TRBV27
TGCAGCGTTGTAGCACTAGCGGGAGTTTATGAGCAGTTCTTC CSVVALAGVYEQFF NA TRBJ2-1 TRBD2 TRBV29-1
TGTGCCAGCAGCGAGACTAGCGGCTCCTACGAGCAGTACTTC CASSETSGSYEQYF NA TRBJ2-7 TRBD2 TRBV9
TGCAGCGTTGTGGGGGCAGCCACCCCCGGGAGGTCCTACGAGCAGTACTTC CSVVGAATPGRSYEQYF once TRBJ2-7 NA TRBV29-1
TGTGCCAGCAGTGACTCGATGGCGGGAAAGGGATACGGGGAGCTGTTTTTT CASSDSMAGKGYGELFF NA TRBJ2-2 NA TRBV6-4
TGTGCCAGCAGCTCAACAGGGGGTCAGGGCACTGAAGCTTTCTTT CASSSTGGQGTEAFF NA TRBJ1-1 TRBD1 TRBV7-6
TGTGCCAGCACTATAAGAAGGGGCGACACTGAAGCTTTCTTT CASTIRRGDTEAFF NA TRBJ1-1 NA TRBV27
TGTGCCAGCAGTTACTCCCGGACAGGGGACTACGAGCAGTACTTC CASSYSRTGDYEQYF NA TRBJ2-7 TRBD1 TRBV6-6
TGTGCCAGCAGCTTAGCGGGCCGGAACACTGAAGCTTTCTTT CASSLAGRNTEAFF NA TRBJ1-1 NA TRBV7-9
TGTGCCAGCAGTTTTTACACCGGGGAGCTGTTTTTT CASSFYTGELFF few TRBJ2-2 NA TRBV28
TGTGCCAGCAATGACAGGGGGCTTCAGCCCCAGCATTTT CASNDRGLQPQHF NA TRBJ1-5 TRBD1 TRBV2
TGCAGCGTTGACGGACTAGCGGTCCCCTACAATGAGCAGTTCTTC CSVDGLAVPYNEQFF NA TRBJ2-1 TRBD2 TRBV29-1
TGTGCCAGCGTTCCGGGACGAGGTTACGAGCAGTACTTC CASVPGRGYEQYF NA TRBJ2-7 NA TRBV7-9
TGTGCCAGCAGCAGCTTAGCGGGAGAAAACGAGCAGTACTTC CASSSLAGENEQYF NA TRBJ2-7 TRBD2 TRBV7-6
TGCGCCAGCAGTGAGGCCCCGGGACCTGGCCTCTTC CASSEAPGPGLF once TRBJ2-1 NA TRBV10-2
TGTGCCAGCGGCAGACTAGCGGGACATAGCACAGATACGCAGTATTTT CASGRLAGHSTDTQYF NA TRBJ2-3 TRBD2 TRBV27
TGTGCCAGCAGCTTCCCAATCGGTGTCCAGACTGAAGCTTTCTTT CASSFPIGVQTEAFF NA TRBJ1-1 NA TRBV11-2
TGCGCCAGCAGCCAAGATCTGGTAGGCGAGACCGGGGAGCTGTTTTTT CASSQDLVGETGELFF NA TRBJ2-2 NA TRBV4-3
TGTGCCAGCTCACCCGTCGGGTTTTTGGTTGAAGCTTTCTTT CASSPVGFLVEAFF NA TRBJ1-1 NA TRBV18
TGCGCCAGCAGCTTGGAGGGGTCTCACTACAATGAGCAGTTCTTC CASSLEGSHYNEQFF NA TRBJ2-1 NA TRBV5-1
TGTGCCAGCAGCGTATGGGGGGTAGGGGAAAAACTGTTTTTT CASSVWGVGEKLFF NA TRBJ1-4 NA TRBV7-8
TGCGCCAGCAGCCGTACCAAGGGGGGCGAGCAGTACTTC CASSRTKGGEQYF once TRBJ2-7 NA TRBV4-1